The 29 T cell receptor beta chains reported below all come from one sample, sequenced in a study of response to subunit inactivated influenza vaccine. TCRdb ran MiXCR on the RT-PCR reads and lists one entry per CDR3 protein. The sample contains hundreds of thousands of distinct CDR3 sequences, 10% to 15% of which appear only once. This material consisted of PBMCs from blood, taken around seven weeks after vaccination. The origin of the receptors is a middle-aged man who received an inactivated influenza vaccine.

This clonotype was counted only a few times. The genes are TRBV10-3 and TRBJ2-1; the D is unclear. CDR3 length equals 14 residues. V dropped 7 bases and J dropped 3 bases, with 13 bases sitting between them. The germline gives CDR1 ENHRY, CDR2 SYGVKD. The DNA of the CDR3 is TGTGCCATCATGCGGCAGGACCACTACAATGAGCAGTTCTTC. Encoded protein: CAIMRQDHYNEQFF.

This rearrangement joins TRBV5-1 to TRBJ1-1, with D uncertain. V dropped 0 bases and J dropped 1 base, with 7 bases sitting between them. CDR3 size: 14 residues. Germline CDR1 is SGHRS and CDR2 is YFSETQ. The CDR3 DNA sequence: TGCGCCAGCAGCTTGGCTCTACAGAACACTGAAGCTTTCTTT. Amino acids: CASSLALQNTEAFF.

The chain employs TRBV5-5 and TRBJ2-1; D call uncertain. The CDR3 is made up of 14 amino acids. CDR1 SGHKS and CDR2 YYEKEE come from the germline V gene (reference sequence). The V end was cut by 0 bases, the J end by 2 bases, with 6 bases between. Written as DNA, the CDR3 is TGTGCCAGCAGCTTGGAGGCAGCCTACAATGAGCAGTTCTTC. Protein sequence: CASSLEAAYNEQFF.

There are many counts of this clonotype. The chain is built from TRBV19 and TRBJ2-7; D may be TRBD2 (5 bases). This CDR3 spans 12 amino acids. Trimming stripped 7 bases from V and 0 bases from J, with 7 bases between. Germline CDR1 reads LNHDA; CDR2 reads SQIVND (reference sequence). The CDR3 bases are TGTGCCAGTACCGGGGACTCCTACGAGCAGTACTTC. Translated, it gives CASTGDSYEQYF. Full variable domain (missing parts from reference TRBV19 and TRBJ2-7): DGGITQSPKYLFRKEGQNVTLSCEQNLNHDAMYWYRQDPGQGLRLIYYSQIVNDFQKGDIAEGYSVSREKKESFPLTVTSAQKNPTAFYLCASTGDSYEQYFGPGTRLTVT.

The genes are TRBV6-2 or TRBV6-3 and TRBJ2-1, with a weak D call TRBD1 (5 bases). The germline CDR1 and CDR2 sequences are MNHEY and SVGEGT. The CDR3 extends over 13 amino acids. V shed 9 bases and J shed 9 bases, with 18 bases lying between them. The CDR3 region has the DNA TGTGCCAGTAAAAAGGGGCCGCTGGGTGAGCAGTTCTTC. Protein sequence: CASKKGPLGEQFF.

A few counts support this clonotype. This sequence joins TRBV5-1 and TRBJ2-3, with TRBD2 matching over 11 bases. V lost 0 bases to trimming and J lost 4 bases; unmatched junction nucleotides: 4. There are 16 residues in the CDR3. CDR1 and CDR2 (germline): SGHRS, YFSETQ. In nucleotides, the CDR3 is TGCGCCAGCAGCTTGGGGACTAGCGGGTACTCAGATACGCAGTATTTT. It specifies CASSLGTSGYSDTQYF. Full variable domain (missing parts from reference TRBV5-1 and TRBJ2-3): KAGVTQTPRYLIKTRGQQVTLSCSPISGHRSVSWYQQTPGQGLQFLFEYFSETQRNKGNFPGRFSGRQFSNSRSEMNVSTLELGDSALYLCASSLGTSGYSDTQYFGPGTRLTVL.

CDR3 bases: TGTGCCAGCAGCCAGGCCCCAGCGGGGGCCCCTAGCACAGATACGCAGTATTTT. Protein: CASSQAPAGAPSTDTQYF. V gene TRBV11-2 combines with J gene TRBJ2-3; 8 bases line up with TRBD2. Germline CDR1 SGHAT, CDR2 FQNNGV. Trimming cost V 5 bases and J 0 bases; bases outside gene matches: 13. The CDR3 has 18 residues.

The chain joins TRBV19 to TRBJ2-5; 10 nucleotides agree with TRBD1. Germline CDR1 LNHDA, CDR2 SQIVND (reference sequence). The CDR3 loop spans 14 amino acids. V lost 4 bases and J lost 1; bases outside the gene matches: 0. The DNA for the CDR3 is TGTGCCAGTAGTAGGACAGGGGGCCAAGAGACCCAGTACTTC. As protein: CASSRTGGQETQYF.

CDR3 in DNA: TGTGCCAGCAGCAAAAGACAGGGTGCAGATACGCAGTATTTT. Protein: CASSKRQGADTQYF. J is TRBJ2-3 and V is TRBV13; TRBD1 agrees at 7 bases. CDR3 length: 14 amino acids. Losses at the gene ends were 5 bases for V and 4 bases for J; bases not matched to a gene: 6. Germline CDR1 reads PRHDT; CDR2 reads FYEKMQ (reference sequence).

CDR3 coding DNA: TGTGCCAGCAGCCTCTACGACAGGGGGGCCTACGAGCAGTACTTC. Translation gives CASSLYDRGAYEQYF. This rearrangement joins TRBV9 to TRBJ2-7; TRBD1 matches at 9 bases. V dropped 4 bases and J dropped 2; count of bases not matched to a gene: 7. There are 15 residues in the CDR3. Germline CDR1 reads SGDLS; CDR2 reads YYNGEE. Filled out from reference TRBV9 and TRBJ2-7, the complete variable domain reads DSGVTQTPKHLITATGQRVTLRCSPRSGDLSVYWYQQSLDQGLQFLIQYYNGEERAKGNILERFSAQQFPDLHSELNLSSLELGDSALYFCASSLYDRGAYEQYFGPGTRLTVT.

The J gene is TRBJ1-1, the V gene TRBV14; D not resolved. CDR3 length equals 14 residues. Germline V lookup: CDR1 SGHDN, CDR2 FVKESK. The V end was cut by 4 bases, the J end by 3 bases, with 12 bases between. The CDR3 DNA sequence: TGTGCCAGCAGCCCCTCGGGGTTTCACACTGAAGCTTTCTTT. It encodes CASSPSGFHTEAFF.

This clonotype was seen more than once but under ten times. This rearrangement joins TRBV13 to TRBJ2-7; TRBD1 is a possible D gene (5 bases). The ends were cut back, 5 bases at V and 2 bases at J, with 13 bases in the middle. The CDR3 is 14 amino acids. Germline V gives CDR1 PRHDT, CDR2 FYEKMQ (reference sequence). This CDR3 reads CASSLRTLPYEQYF. CDR3 bases: TGTGCCAGCAGCCTAAGGACACTCCCCTACGAGCAGTACTTC.

This clonotype was seen once. The V and J genes are TRBV12-3 or TRBV12-4 and TRBJ2-7; the D is unclear. The V end was cut by 0 bases, the J end by 6 bases, with 6 bases between. The CDR3 sequence is 12 residues long. The CDR3 DNA reads as TGTGCCAGCAGTTTAGCGGTGTCCGAGCAGTACTTC. It specifies CASSLAVSEQYF.

This clonotype appeared a few times. The chain joins TRBV20-1 to TRBJ1-1, with D maybe TRBD1 (5 bases). This CDR3 spans 13 amino acids. V was clipped by 6 bases and J by 3 bases, with 14 bases between them. In germline, CDR1 is DFQATT, CDR2 SNEGSKA (reference sequence). The CDR3 region has the DNA TGCAGTGCCCCCTGGGGGGAGTACACTGAAGCTTTCTTT. Encoded protein: CSAPWGEYTEAFF.

There are many counts of this clonotype. The gene calls are TRBV7-2 and TRBJ2-7, with 9 bases that match TRBD1. CDR3 length: 17 residues. Germline V lookup: CDR1 SGHTA, CDR2 FQGNSA. Unmatched junction bases numbered 15, after V lost 4 bases and J lost 5 bases. Here the CDR3 reads CASSSLGGPGQGHEQYF. The CDR3 coding sequence is TGTGCCAGCAGCTCCCTGGGAGGCCCGGGACAGGGACACGAGCAGTACTTC.

This clonotype was seen many times. The V call is TRBV4-3, the J call TRBJ2-7, with a weak D call TRBD1 (5 bases). This CDR3 contains 14 residues. Germline V gene sequence: CDR1 LGHNA, CDR2 YSLEER. Trimming removed 1 base from V and 5 bases from J, with 12 bases in between. CDR3 in DNA: TGCGCCAGCAGCCAAGCGGCCAGGGTAGACGAGCAGTACTTC. Protein sequence: CASSQAARVDEQYF.

This clonotype was detected only a few times. The V and J genes are TRBV7-6 and TRBJ2-3; 14 nucleotides align to TRBD2. V was clipped by 5 bases and J by 2 bases; unmatched bases: 9. From germline, CDR1 is SGHVS and CDR2 FNYEAQ. This CDR3 is built from 18 residues. CDR3: CASSVGGLAGGHTDTQYF. The CDR3 DNA reads as TGTGCCAGCAGCGTAGGAGGACTAGCGGGAGGTCACACAGATACGCAGTATTTT.

The genes are TRBV20-1 and TRBJ2-5, with 16 positions matching TRBD2. Germline V gene lookup returns CDR1 DFQATT and CDR2 SNEGSKA (reference sequence). V shed 3 bases and J 4 bases; nucleotides not matched to a gene: 8. The CDR3 has 17 residues. The CDR3: CSARGTSGGAISETQYF. The CDR3 nucleotides read TGCAGTGCTAGGGGGACTAGCGGGGGGGCTATCTCAGAGACCCAGTACTTC.

The V gene is TRBV3-1, the J gene TRBJ2-1; no clear D. CDR3 length: 12 amino acids. Germline V gene data show CDR1 as LGHDT and CDR2 as YNNKEL (reference sequence). Deletions cut 8 bases from V and 3 bases from J, with 8 bases between. CDR3 nucleotide sequence: TGTGCCAGCGGGCAAGACTACAATGAGCAGTTCTTC. Translation gives CASGQDYNEQFF.

This sequence joins TRBV9 and TRBJ2-2, with D hard to call. V lost 0 bases and J lost 4, with 13 bases in between. Germline CDR1 reads SGDLS; CDR2 reads YYNGEE. This CDR3 is built from 16 residues. CDR3 sequence (DNA): TGTGCCAGCAGCGTAGAGGGTACGGTACGCACCGGGGAGCTGTTTTTT. Protein product: CASSVEGTVRTGELFF.

The rearrangement links TRBV3-1 to TRBJ2-1; D is possibly TRBD2 (6 bases). Germline lookup yields CDR1 LGHDT and CDR2 YNNKEL (reference sequence). This CDR3 has 15 residues. V was clipped by 3 bases and J by 3 bases, with 12 bases between them. CDR3 protein: CASSQGGPGYNEQFF. The CDR3 region has the DNA TGTGCCAGCAGCCAGGGAGGACCCGGCTACAATGAGCAGTTCTTC.

This clonotype was detected ten times or more. The chain carries TRBV12-3 or TRBV12-4 and TRBJ2-7; perhaps TRBD1 as D (6 bases). V was pared by 6 bases and J by 9 bases, with 18 bases between. The CDR3 has 13 amino acids. The CDR3 DNA follows: TGTGCCAGCAGCTCGCTCTTCGAAGGGGGGCAGTACTTC. Protein sequence: CASSSLFEGGQYF.

This clonotype was recorded at least ten times. The chain links TRBV7-2 to TRBJ2-7, with 7 bases aligning to TRBD2. CDR1 and CDR2 from the germline V gene are SGHTA and FQGNSA. The ends lost 1 base at V and 7 bases at J; junction bases unmatched: 7. CDR3 size: 14 residues. CDR3: CASSLEGLVSEQYF. The CDR3 DNA reads as TGTGCCAGCAGCTTAGAAGGACTAGTATCTGAGCAGTACTTC.

The chain combines TRBV4-3 with TRBJ2-2; maybe TRBD2 (5 bases). The CDR3 is made up of 15 amino acids. Germline values: CDR1 LGHNA, CDR2 YSLEER. The V and J ends lost 1 base and 0 bases respectively, with 6 bases between them. The CDR3 protein is CASSQAGSNTGELFF. CDR3 bases: TGCGCCAGCAGCCAAGCGGGGTCGAACACCGGGGAGCTGTTTTTT.

The J gene is TRBJ2-7, the V gene TRBV5-1; a possible D gene is TRBD1 (5 bases). Germline loops: CDR1 SGHRS, CDR2 YFSETQ. Deletions cut 0 bases from V and 5 bases from J, with 9 bases between. The CDR3 length is 13 residues. DNA of the CDR3: TGCGCCAGCAGCTTGGACAGGTCCCACGAGCAGTACTTC. Translating it yields CASSLDRSHEQYF. The variable domain in full, completed from reference TRBV5-1 and TRBJ2-7, reads KAGVTQTPRYLIKTRGQQVTLSCSPISGHRSVSWYQQTPGQGLQFLFEYFSETQRNKGNFPGRFSGRQFSNSRSEMNVSTLELGDSALYLCASSLDRSHEQYFGPGTRLTVT.

V usage is TRBV20-1 and J usage is TRBJ1-1; tentatively, D is TRBD1 (6 bases). The CDR3 is made up of 18 amino acids. V was pared by 2 bases and J by 4 bases, with 26 bases between. Germline loops: CDR1 DFQATT, CDR2 SNEGSKA (reference sequence). CDR3 region: CSARSPLAGAAPPTEAFF. CDR3 coding DNA: TGCAGTGCTAGATCGCCCTTAGCGGGGGCCGCTCCCCCCACTGAAGCTTTCTTT.

This clonotype appeared a few times. V and J are TRBV4-3 and TRBJ2-1; D is perhaps TRBD1 (5 bases). CDR1 and CDR2 from the germline V gene are LGHNA and YSLEER. The CDR3 runs 13 residues. V lost 2 bases, J lost 9 bases, and 11 bases lay in between. CDR3 nucleotide sequence: TGCGCCAGCAGCCAACAGCAGGGTGGTGAGCAGTTCTTC. Protein sequence: CASSQQQGGEQFF.

This clonotype was recorded a few times. The J gene is TRBJ2-7, the V gene TRBV19; D remains ambiguous. CDR1 is LNHDA, CDR2 SQIVND, per germline (reference sequence). The V gene lost 0 bases and the J gene lost 3 bases, with 9 bases spanning the gap. The CDR3 is 14 residues long. In DNA, the CDR3 is TGTGCCAGTAGTATAGATCCAATCGGCTACGAGCAGTACTTC. This codes for CASSIDPIGYEQYF. Filled out from reference TRBV19 and TRBJ2-7, the complete variable domain reads DGGITQSPKYLFRKEGQNVTLSCEQNLNHDAMYWYRQDPGQGLRLIYYSQIVNDFQKGDIAEGYSVSREKKESFPLTVTSAQKNPTAFYLCASSIDPIGYEQYFGPGTRLTVT.

The chain recombines TRBV3-1 with TRBJ2-3; D gene unclear. Germline assignment: CDR1 LGHDT and CDR2 YNNKEL (reference sequence). Trimming removed 2 bases at V and 0 bases at J, with 12 bases between. The CDR3 runs 16 residues. The CDR3 coding sequence is TGTGCCAGCAGCCAATACGTTTGGTCTAGCACAGATACGCAGTATTTT. The encoded protein is CASSQYVWSSTDTQYF.